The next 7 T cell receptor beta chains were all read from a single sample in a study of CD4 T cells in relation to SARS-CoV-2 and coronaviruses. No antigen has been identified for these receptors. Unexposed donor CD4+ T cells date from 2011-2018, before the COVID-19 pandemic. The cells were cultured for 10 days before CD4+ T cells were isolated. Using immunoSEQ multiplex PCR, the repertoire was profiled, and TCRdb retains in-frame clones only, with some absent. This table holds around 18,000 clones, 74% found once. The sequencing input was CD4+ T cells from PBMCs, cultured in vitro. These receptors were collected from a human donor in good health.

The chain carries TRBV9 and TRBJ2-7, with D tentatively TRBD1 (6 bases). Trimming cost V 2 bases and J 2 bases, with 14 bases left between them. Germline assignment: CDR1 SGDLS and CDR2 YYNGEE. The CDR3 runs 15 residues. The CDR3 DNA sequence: TGTGCCAGCAGCGTCAGCCGGGACACGGCCTACGAGCAGTACTTC. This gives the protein CASSVSRDTAYEQYF.

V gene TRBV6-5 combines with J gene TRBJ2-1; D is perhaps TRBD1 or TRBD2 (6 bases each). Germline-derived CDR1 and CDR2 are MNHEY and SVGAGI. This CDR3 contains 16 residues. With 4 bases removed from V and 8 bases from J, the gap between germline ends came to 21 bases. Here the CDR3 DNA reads TGTGCCAGCAGTTCCCAACAGGGACTTGGCCTACATGAGCAGTTCTTC. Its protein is CASSSQQGLGLHEQFF.

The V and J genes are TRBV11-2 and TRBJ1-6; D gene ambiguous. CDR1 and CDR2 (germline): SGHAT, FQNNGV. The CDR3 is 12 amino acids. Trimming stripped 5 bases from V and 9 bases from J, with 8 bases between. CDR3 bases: TGTGCCAGCAGCCCGCCGGGTTCACCCCTCCACTTT. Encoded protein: CASSPPGSPLHF. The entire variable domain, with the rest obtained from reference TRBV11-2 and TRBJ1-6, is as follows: EAGVAQSPRYKIIEKRQSVAFWCNPISGHATLYWYQQILGQGPKLLIQFQNNGVVDDSQLPKDRFSAERLKGVDSTLKIQPAKLEDSAVYLCASSPPGSPLHFGNGTRLTVT.

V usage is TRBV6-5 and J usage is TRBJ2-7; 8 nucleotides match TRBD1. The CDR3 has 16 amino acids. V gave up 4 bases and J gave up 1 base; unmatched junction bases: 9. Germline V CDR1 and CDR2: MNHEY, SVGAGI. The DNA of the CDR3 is TGTGCCAGCAGTTCCACTTTCCGGGACAGGTCCTACGAGCAGTACTTC. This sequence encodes CASSSTFRDRSYEQYF.

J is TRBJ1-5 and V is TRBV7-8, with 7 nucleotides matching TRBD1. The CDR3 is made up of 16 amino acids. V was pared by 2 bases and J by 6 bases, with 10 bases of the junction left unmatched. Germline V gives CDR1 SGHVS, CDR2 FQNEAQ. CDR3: CASSLSQGSFVQPQHF. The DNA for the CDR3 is TGTGCCAGCAGCTTATCACAGGGGAGTTTTGTTCAGCCCCAGCATTTT.

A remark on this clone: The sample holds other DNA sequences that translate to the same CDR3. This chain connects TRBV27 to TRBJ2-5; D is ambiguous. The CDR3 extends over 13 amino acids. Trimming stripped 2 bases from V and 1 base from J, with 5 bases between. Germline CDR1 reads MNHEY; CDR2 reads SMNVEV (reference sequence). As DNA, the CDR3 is TGTGCCAGCAGTTTACTGGGCCAAGAGACCCAGTACTTC. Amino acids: CASSLLGQETQYF.

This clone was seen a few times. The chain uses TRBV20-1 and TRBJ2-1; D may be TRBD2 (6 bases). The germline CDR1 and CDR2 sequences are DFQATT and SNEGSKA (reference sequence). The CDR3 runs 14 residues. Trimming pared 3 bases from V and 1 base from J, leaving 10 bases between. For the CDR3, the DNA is TGCAGTGCTAGTCTGGGAGGTTCCTACAATGAGCAGTTCTTC. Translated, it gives CSASLGGSYNEQFF.